The rows below give T cell receptor beta chains drawn from one sample of a study of T-cell memory formation after mild COVID-19. TCRdb itself ran the 5' RACE reads through MiXCR, one entry per CDR3 protein. The sample holds 380,000 or so distinct CDR3 sequences, 14% seen once. Sequences were obtained from PBMCs or a T cell subset sorted from them (not recorded which). Every receptor here comes from a man between 18 and 35 years old who had mild COVID-19 (a few samples of this study predate the infection). Cell type and time point are not known. Both conserved end residues are trimmed from each CDR3.

TRBV5-1	TRBJ1-2	ASSLMGDYGYT
TRBV27	TRBJ2-6	ASSLSRAGANVLT
TRBV3-1	TRBJ2-7	ASSQEAQGPYEQY
TRBV14	TRBJ2-7	ASSLRLAAGYEQY
TRBV5-1	TRBJ1-1	ASSLVGQRNTEAF
TRBV4-1	TRBJ2-1	ASSQDGADYNEQF
TRBV4-3	TRBJ2-4	ASSLDLGNIQY
TRBV12-3/TRBV12-4	TRBJ2-3	ASSLVRLAGDRTDTQY
TRBV19	TRBJ2-7	ASGLAGVPQGEQY
TRBV20-1	TRBJ1-1	SARRGNTNTEAF
TRBV7-9	TRBJ2-1	ASSLFTEQF
TRBV4-1	TRBJ1-1	ASSQVAVGNTEAF
TRBV7-8	TRBJ2-1	ASSLGRLAGVTSSYNEQF
TRBV12-3/TRBV12-4	TRBJ1-5	ASSRVHGQGLLNQPQH
TRBV9	TRBJ1-5	ASSLPPQDGPQH
TRBV3-1	TRBJ2-3	ASSQDRPLGTDTQY
TRBV7-2	TRBJ2-1	ASSSSLLAGGGEQF
TRBV20-1	TRBJ2-7	SALGGDNPYEQY
TRBV15	TRBJ1-3	ATSRGDAGNTIY
TRBV11-3	TRBJ2-5	ASSLRHSETQY